This T cell receptor beta chain was obtained from a study of blood T cell repertoires in COVID-19. The CDR3 has 15 residues. The germline gives CDR1 SNHLY, CDR2 FYNNEI. Trimming cost V 4 bases and J 4 bases; bases outside gene matches: 1. This clone was detected only once. Each participant's cohort was designated according to participant-reported clinical history. What the recovered Cohort 3 donors had was two negative PCRs, clearance, or symptom resolution. Per the study methods: How many nucleated cells were present was estimated from reference gene primer amplification. Sequenced by immunoSEQ multiplex PCR; TCRdb stores in-frame clones only, minus some. V and J calls and clone size are those listed in that table; D and trimming were worked out from the DNA. The table lists over 250,000 clones, over 75% of them singletons.

The TCR sequence derives from a woman aged 25-40 years who had recovered from COVID-19. The material sequenced was PBMCs or T cells enriched from blood (not recorded which). V usage is TRBV2 and J usage is TRBJ2-5; 15 bases line up with TRBD2. The CDR3 is CASSAGLAGGETQYF. DNA for the CDR3: TGTGCCAGCAGTGCGGGACTAGCGGGGGGAGAGACCCAGTACTTC.